The 25 T cell receptor beta chains below were found in one sample sequenced in a study of blood T cell repertoires in COVID-19. TCRdb's copy holds only in-frame clones and misses some; the assay was immunoSEQ multiplex PCR. Among 70,000 or so clones listed, 70% to 80% were seen once. Material for sequencing was peripheral blood. These TCRs come from a woman aged 70-85 years with acute or convalescent COVID-19.

This clone has more than one count but fewer than ten. The J gene is TRBJ2-3, the V gene TRBV11-3; 7 nucleotides line up with TRBD2. The V gene's germline CDR1 is SGHNT and CDR2 YENEEA. J was trimmed by 6 bases and V by 5 bases; bases with no gene match: 14. The CDR3 has 16 amino acids. The CDR3 coding sequence is TGTGCCAGCAGCCCTTCGGGGACTACCTACCCGGATACGCAGTATTTT. It translates to CASSPSGTTYPDTQYF.

Comment on this clone: Other DNA sequences from this sample encode an identical CDR3 as well. V usage is TRBV9 and J usage is TRBJ1-2; TRBD1 matches at 9 bases. This CDR3 has 15 residues. Germline CDR1 and CDR2: SGDLS and YYNGEE. V shed 0 bases and J 4 bases; nucleotides not matched to a gene: 4. Written as DNA, the CDR3 is TGTGCCAGCAGCGTAGAGGGACAGGGCGCCTATGGCTACACCTTC. Residues: CASSVEGQGAYGYTF.

The genes are TRBV5-1 and TRBJ2-3; D possibly corresponds to TRBD2 (6 bases). The V end was cut by 0 bases, the J end by 3 bases, with 14 bases between. Germline V gene data show CDR1 as SGHRS and CDR2 as YFSETQ. The CDR3 length is 16 residues. The CDR3 here is CASSLGWGGKTDTQYF. The CDR3 DNA sequence: TGCGCCAGCAGCTTGGGGTGGGGCGGGAAGACAGATACGCAGTATTTT. Combining the CDR3 with reference TRBV5-1 and TRBJ2-3 gives the whole variable domain KAGVTQTPRYLIKTRGQQVTLSCSPISGHRSVSWYQQTPGQGLQFLFEYFSETQRNKGNFPGRFSGRQFSNSRSEMNVSTLELGDSALYLCASSLGWGGKTDTQYFGPGTRLTVL.

The chain combines TRBV5-5 with TRBJ2-2; 8 nucleotides agree with TRBD2. V was clipped by 3 bases and J by 3 bases; unmatched bases: 4. The germline V gene encodes CDR1 SGHKS and CDR2 YYEKEE (reference sequence). The CDR3 extends over 15 amino acids. CDR3 DNA sequence: TGTGCCAGCAGCTCGGTCGGGGGGGACACCGGGGAGCTGTTTTTT. Residues: CASSSVGGDTGELFF.

The chain links TRBV5-1 to TRBJ1-2, with a weak D call TRBD1 (6 bases). V lost 0 bases, J lost 7 bases, and 16 bases lay in between. CDR3 size: 15 residues. Looked up from germline, CDR1 is SGHRS and CDR2 is YFSETQ. The CDR3 spells CASSLVVGRGGGYTF. Here the CDR3 DNA reads TGCGCCAGCAGCTTGGTCGTGGGGCGAGGGGGTGGCTACACCTTC. Using reference TRBV5-1 and TRBJ1-2 for the parts outside the CDR3, the full variable domain is KAGVTQTPRYLIKTRGQQVTLSCSPISGHRSVSWYQQTPGQGLQFLFEYFSETQRNKGNFPGRFSGRQFSNSRSEMNVSTLELGDSALYLCASSLVVGRGGGYTFGSGTRLTVV.

The rearrangement joins TRBV29-1 to TRBJ2-5; 10 nucleotides agree with TRBD1. Germline V gene data show CDR1 as SQVTM and CDR2 as ANQGSEA. The J segment lost 5 bases and the V segment lost 5 bases, leaving 8 bases of the junction unmatched. This CDR3 has 14 amino acids. This chain's CDR3 is CSVSTGGAWETQYF. The CDR3 region has the DNA TGCAGCGTTTCGACAGGGGGCGCCTGGGAGACCCAGTACTTC.

The chain recombines TRBV10-3 with TRBJ2-5, with 8 bases fitting TRBD1. After removal of 5 bases from V and 5 bases from J, the junction contained 7 bases not matched to a gene. Per the germline V gene, CDR1 is ENHRY and CDR2 is SYGVKD. The CDR3 spans 14 residues. CDR3 sequence (DNA): TGTGCCATCAGTTCTCGACAGGGGACGGAGACCCAGTACTTC. Its translation: CAISSRQGTETQYF.

The chain is built from TRBV11-2 and TRBJ2-1; perhaps TRBD2 as D (6 bases). Germline CDR1 reads SGHAT; CDR2 reads FQNNGV. Trimming pared 4 bases from V and 5 bases from J, leaving 9 bases between. There are 13 residues in the CDR3. CDR3 coding DNA: TGTGCCAGCAGCTCCCGACTAGACAATGAGCAGTTCTTC. It codes for CASSSRLDNEQFF.

This clone showed up just once. The rearrangement uses TRBV9 and TRBJ2-2, with 7 positions matching TRBD1. The germline CDR1 and CDR2 sequences are SGDLS and YYNGEE. The CDR3 has 14 residues. The ends lost 3 bases at V and 2 bases at J; junction bases unmatched: 1. CDR3 sequence (DNA): TGTGCCAGCAGCGCAGGGGGTAACACCGGGGAGCTGTTTTTT. Its translation is CASSAGGNTGELFF.

The V call is TRBV6-5, the J call TRBJ1-1; D is unresolved. Trimming pared 0 bases from V and 6 bases from J, leaving 11 bases between. The CDR3 totals 14 residues. In germline, CDR1 is MNHEY, CDR2 SVGAGI. The CDR3 bases are TGTGCCAGCAGTTACTCGAATGGGGAGGCTGAAGCTTTCTTT. This encodes CASSYSNGEAEAFF.

The chain carries TRBV2 and TRBJ2-7; no definite D call. Trimming left V 4 bases short and J 4 bases short, with 8 bases between. Germline CDR1 is SNHLY and CDR2 is FYNNEI. The CDR3 runs 12 residues. The CDR3 protein is CASSVIVYEQYF. The CDR3 nucleotides are TGTGCCAGCAGTGTAATCGTTTACGAGCAGTACTTC.

The J gene is TRBJ2-1, the V gene TRBV27; the D gene is possibly TRBD2 (5 bases). V was trimmed by 2 bases and J by 2 bases, leaving 10 bases between them. This CDR3 is built from 15 residues. CDR1 MNHEY and CDR2 SMNVEV come from the germline V gene (reference sequence). The CDR3 coding sequence is TGTGCCAGCAGTTTAGAGGGCAGGCCCTACAATGAGCAGTTCTTC. Its protein product is CASSLEGRPYNEQFF.

The V call is TRBV27, the J call TRBJ2-7, with TRBD2 matching over 8 bases. This CDR3 contains 15 residues. Germline trimming cut 6 bases from V and 6 bases from J; bases unmatched to any gene: 13. Germline loops: CDR1 MNHEY, CDR2 SMNVEV (reference sequence). CDR3: CASRAAGTSRAEQYF. The CDR3 bases are TGTGCCAGCAGGGCTGCCGGGACTAGTCGGGCCGAGCAGTACTTC.

The V gene is TRBV13, the J gene TRBJ2-7, with 8 nucleotides matching TRBD1. The CDR3 extends over 17 amino acids. J was trimmed by 3 bases and V by 2 bases; bases with no gene match: 12. Germline V gene lookup returns CDR1 PRHDT and CDR2 FYEKMQ (reference sequence). The CDR3 sequence: CASSLWQGATRFYEQYF. CDR3 bases: TGTGCCAGCAGCTTATGGCAGGGGGCCACACGATTCTACGAGCAGTACTTC.

The CDR3 nucleotides are TGTGCCAGCAGCCCGCAGAGAGCGAGCGGATCCTACGAGCAGTACTTC. It is translated as CASSPQRASGSYEQYF. This chain connects TRBV11-2 to TRBJ2-7; possible D gene TRBD2, 5 bases. The ends were cut back, 5 bases at V and 1 base at J, with 18 bases in the middle. CDR3 length: 16 residues. Germline lookup yields CDR1 SGHAT and CDR2 FQNNGV.

This clone has just a few counts. This chain connects TRBV28 to TRBJ1-1, with D possibly being TRBD1 (6 bases). The CDR3 is 15 residues long. Germline V gives CDR1 MDHEN, CDR2 SYDVKM. V lost 5 bases to trimming and J lost 4 bases, with 17 bases between them. The CDR3 DNA follows: TGTGCCAGCAGTGAATCAGGGGTTTGGGGCACTGAAGCTTTCTTT. This gives the protein CASSESGVWGTEAFF.

This chain joins TRBV19 and TRBJ2-4, with a possible D match to TRBD1 (5 bases). Germline V gene data show CDR1 as LNHDA and CDR2 as SQIVND (reference sequence). This CDR3 spans 14 amino acids. V shed 2 bases and J shed 7 bases, with 12 bases lying between them. CDR3 nucleotides: TGTGCCAGTAGTATAAATATACAGGCGAACATTCAGTACTTC. Amino acids: CASSINIQANIQYF.

The rearrangement uses TRBV5-4 and TRBJ2-7; a weak D match, TRBD1 (6 bases). CDR1 and CDR2 from the germline V gene are SGHNT and YYREEE (reference sequence). This CDR3 is 11 amino acids long. V was cut by 4 bases and J by 11 bases, with 13 bases left in between. CDR3: CASSRSGTKYF. The CDR3 nucleotides are TGTGCCAGCAGCCGGTCGGGGACAAAGTACTTC.

This clone was seen a single time. The gene calls are TRBV7-8 and TRBJ2-5, with 7 bases identical to TRBD2. The CDR3 runs 15 residues. Germline assignment: CDR1 SGHVS and CDR2 FQNEAQ. V lost 5 bases, J lost 5 bases, and 11 bases stayed unmatched. CDR3: CASSVMTSRAETQYF. The CDR3 DNA follows: TGTGCCAGCAGCGTAATGACTAGCCGGGCGGAGACCCAGTACTTC.

The chain combines TRBV7-2 with TRBJ2-4, with TRBD2 matching 8 bases. This CDR3 comprises 18 residues. Germline V gives CDR1 SGHTA, CDR2 FQGNSA. J gave up 5 bases and V 3 bases, and 15 bases lay outside the gene matches. The CDR3: CASSFQREIWLGENIQYF. CDR3 DNA sequence: TGTGCCAGCAGCTTCCAGCGGGAGATATGGCTTGGGGAAAACATTCAGTACTTC.

The CDR3 spells CASSPGTKNTEAFF. CDR3 sequence (DNA): TGTGCCAGCAGCCCCGGGACAAAGAACACTGAAGCTTTCTTT. The chain uses TRBV7-9 and TRBJ1-1; perhaps TRBD1 as D (6 bases). Germline values: CDR1 SEHNR, CDR2 FQNEAQ (reference sequence). Trimming cost V 5 bases and J 1 base, with 11 bases left between them. The CDR3 totals 14 residues.

The chain is built from TRBV11-2 and TRBJ2-5, with D possibly matching TRBD2 (5 bases). The V end lost 5 bases, the J end lost 4 bases, and 14 bases lay between the germline ends. The CDR3 is made up of 14 amino acids. The germline CDR1 and CDR2 sequences are SGHAT and FQNNGV. The CDR3 sequence: CASSPQRLRETQYF. The CDR3 region has the DNA TGTGCCAGCAGCCCACAGCGGCTCCGAGAGACCCAGTACTTC.

The rearrangement uses TRBV14 and TRBJ1-1, with 10 positions matching TRBD1. The CDR3 totals 18 residues. From germline, CDR1 is SGHDN and CDR2 FVKESK. The ends lost 6 bases at V and 1 base at J; junction bases unmatched: 14. The CDR3, as DNA: TGTGCCAGCAGTCCTCGAATGATGACAGGGGGCTCGAACACTGAAGCTTTCTTT. Residues: CASSPRMMTGGSNTEAFF.

J is TRBJ1-2 and V is TRBV3-1 (or the pseudogene TRBV3-2); TRBD1 agrees at 9 bases. Germline lookup yields CDR1 LGHDT and CDR2 YNNKEL (reference sequence). V gave up 3 bases and J gave up 8 bases; unmatched junction bases: 7. This CDR3 spans 14 amino acids. CDR3 sequence: CASSQLQGAGGYTF. The CDR3 region has the DNA TGTGCCAGCAGCCAGCTACAGGGGGCGGGAGGCTACACCTTC.

The V call is TRBV6-5, the J call TRBJ1-1; 9 bases fit TRBD1. The V gene's germline CDR1 is MNHEY and CDR2 SVGAGI. The ends lost 6 bases at V and 8 bases at J; junction bases unmatched: 7. This CDR3 has 13 amino acids. The CDR3: CASSRDRAGEAFF. CDR3 DNA: TGTGCCAGCAGCCGGGACAGGGCGGGAGAAGCTTTCTTT.